This T cell receptor beta chain emerged from a study of cytomegalovirus exposure and HLA in healthy donors. Losses at the gene ends were 7 bases for V and 2 bases for J; bases not matched to a gene: 9. The CDR3 has 15 amino acids. The germline CDR1 and CDR2 sequences are MDHEN and SYDVKM. Both 60 Vbeta primers and 13 Jbeta primers went into the PCR. Here immunoSEQ multiplex PCR was the method, and the copy in TCRdb shows in-frame clones only, minus some. The sample gives around 130,000 clones, 65% to 85% of which show up once; more than 0.95% is in the top ten. The chain is built from TRBV28 and TRBJ2-7, with 9 bases lining up with TRBD1. This TCR was recovered from a man aged 45-65 years in good health and CMV-seronegative. Sequencing was done on a sample of PBMCs. The CDR3: CASNPPGTGTYEQYF. CDR3 nucleotide sequence: TGTGCCAGCAATCCTCCCGGGACAGGGACCTACGAGCAGTACTTC.